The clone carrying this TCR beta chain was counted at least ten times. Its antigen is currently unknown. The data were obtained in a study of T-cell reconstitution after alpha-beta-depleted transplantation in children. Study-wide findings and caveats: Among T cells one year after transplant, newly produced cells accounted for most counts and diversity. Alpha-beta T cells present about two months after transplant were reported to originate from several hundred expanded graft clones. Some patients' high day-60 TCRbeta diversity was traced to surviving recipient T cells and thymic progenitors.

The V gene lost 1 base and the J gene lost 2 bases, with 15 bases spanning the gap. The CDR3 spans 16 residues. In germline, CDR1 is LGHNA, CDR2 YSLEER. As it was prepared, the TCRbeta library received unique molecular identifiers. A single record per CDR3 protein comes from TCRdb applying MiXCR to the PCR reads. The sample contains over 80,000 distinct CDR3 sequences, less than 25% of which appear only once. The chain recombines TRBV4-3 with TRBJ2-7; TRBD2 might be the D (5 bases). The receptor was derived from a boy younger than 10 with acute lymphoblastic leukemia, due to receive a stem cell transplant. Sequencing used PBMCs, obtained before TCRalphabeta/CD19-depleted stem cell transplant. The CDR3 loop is CASSQVSMVATYEQYF. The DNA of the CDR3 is TGCGCCAGCAGCCAAGTTTCAATGGTAGCGACCTACGAGCAGTACTTC.